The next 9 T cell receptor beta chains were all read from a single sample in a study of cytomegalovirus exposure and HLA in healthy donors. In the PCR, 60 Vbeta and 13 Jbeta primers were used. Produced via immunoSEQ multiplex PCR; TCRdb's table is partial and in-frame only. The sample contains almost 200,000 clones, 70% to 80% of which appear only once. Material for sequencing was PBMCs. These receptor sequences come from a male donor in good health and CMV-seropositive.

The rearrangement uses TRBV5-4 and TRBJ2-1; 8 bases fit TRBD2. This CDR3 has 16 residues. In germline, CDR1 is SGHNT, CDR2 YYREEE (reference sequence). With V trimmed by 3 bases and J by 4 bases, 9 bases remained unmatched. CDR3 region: CASSSVSGRAYNEQFF. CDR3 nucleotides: TGTGCCAGCAGCTCCGTCAGCGGGAGAGCTTACAATGAGCAGTTCTTC.

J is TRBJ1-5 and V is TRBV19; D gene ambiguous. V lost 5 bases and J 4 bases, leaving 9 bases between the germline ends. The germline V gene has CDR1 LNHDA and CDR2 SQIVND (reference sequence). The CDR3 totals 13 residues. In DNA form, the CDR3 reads TGTGCCAGTAGTCAGAAATTTAATCAGCCCCAGCATTTT. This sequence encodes CASSQKFNQPQHF.

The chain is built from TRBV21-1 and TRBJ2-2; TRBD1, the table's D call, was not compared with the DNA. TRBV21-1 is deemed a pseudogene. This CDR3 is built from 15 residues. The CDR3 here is CASSKAAGITGELFF. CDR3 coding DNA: TGTGCCAGCAGCAAAGCGGCAGGGATTACCGGGGAGCTGTTTTTT.

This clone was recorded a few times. The CDR3 reads CASNDRRGGVGTENTEAFF. The CDR3 coding sequence is TGTGCCAGCAACGATAGGCGCGGGGGCGTCGGAACGGAGAACACTGAAGCTTTCTTT. The genes are TRBV21-1 and TRBJ1-1. TRBV21-1 is termed a pseudogene. The CDR3 is 19 residues long.

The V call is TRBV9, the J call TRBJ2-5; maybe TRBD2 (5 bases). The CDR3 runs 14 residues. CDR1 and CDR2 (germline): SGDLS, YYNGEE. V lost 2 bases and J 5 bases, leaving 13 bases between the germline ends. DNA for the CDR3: TGTGCCAGCAGCGTTGGAGGCGGGTTCGAGACCCAGTACTTC. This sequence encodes CASSVGGGFETQYF. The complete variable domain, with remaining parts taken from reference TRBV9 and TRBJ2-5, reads DSGVTQTPKHLITATGQRVTLRCSPRSGDLSVYWYQQSLDQGLQFLIQYYNGEERAKGNILERFSAQQFPDLHSELNLSSLELGDSALYFCASSVGGGFETQYFGPGTRLLVL.

The CDR3 protein is CASSTSGQSNEKLFF. The DNA for the CDR3 is TGTGCCAGTAGTACGTCGGGACAGTCTAATGAAAAACTGTTTTTT. V is TRBV19 and J is TRBJ1-4, with 7 bases fitting TRBD1. The ends lost 4 bases at V and 3 bases at J; junction bases unmatched: 5. This CDR3 is built from 15 residues. Germline V gives CDR1 LNHDA, CDR2 SQIVND (reference sequence).

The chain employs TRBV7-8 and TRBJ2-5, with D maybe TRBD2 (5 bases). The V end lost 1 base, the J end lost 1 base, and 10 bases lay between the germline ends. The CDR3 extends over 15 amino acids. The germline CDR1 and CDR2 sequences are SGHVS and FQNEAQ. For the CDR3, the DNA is TGTGCCAGCAGCTTAGTGTGGGCGGGCCAAGAGACCCAGTACTTC. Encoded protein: CASSLVWAGQETQYF.

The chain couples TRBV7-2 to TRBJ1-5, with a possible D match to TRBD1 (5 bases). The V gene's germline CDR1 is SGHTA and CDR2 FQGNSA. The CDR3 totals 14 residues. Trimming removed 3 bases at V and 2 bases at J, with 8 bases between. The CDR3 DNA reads TGTGCCAGCAGCTTCCAAGGGGGCAATCAGCCCCAGCATTTT. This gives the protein CASSFQGGNQPQHF.

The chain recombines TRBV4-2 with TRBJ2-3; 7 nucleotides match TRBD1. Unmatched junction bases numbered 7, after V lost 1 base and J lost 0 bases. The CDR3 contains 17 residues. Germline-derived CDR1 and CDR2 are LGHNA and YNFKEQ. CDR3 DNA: TGTGCCAGCAGCCAAGGGGCAGGGGGAACTAGCACAGATACGCAGTATTTT. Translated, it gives CASSQGAGGTSTDTQYF.